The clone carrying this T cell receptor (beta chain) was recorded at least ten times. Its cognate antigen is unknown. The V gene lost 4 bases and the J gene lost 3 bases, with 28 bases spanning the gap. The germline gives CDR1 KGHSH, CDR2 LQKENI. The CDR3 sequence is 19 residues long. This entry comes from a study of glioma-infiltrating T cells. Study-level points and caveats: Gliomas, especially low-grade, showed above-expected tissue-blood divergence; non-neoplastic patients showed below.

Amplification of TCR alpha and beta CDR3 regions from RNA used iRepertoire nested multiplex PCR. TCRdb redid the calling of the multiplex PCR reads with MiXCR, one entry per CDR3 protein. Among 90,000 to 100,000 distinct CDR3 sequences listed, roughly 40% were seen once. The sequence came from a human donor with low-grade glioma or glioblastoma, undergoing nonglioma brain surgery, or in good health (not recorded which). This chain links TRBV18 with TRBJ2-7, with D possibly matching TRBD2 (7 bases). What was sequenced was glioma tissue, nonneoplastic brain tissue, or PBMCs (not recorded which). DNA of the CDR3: TGTGCCAGCTCACTACGGGGGGCCACCCAAGCGAATATACACTACGAGCAGTACTTC. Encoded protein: CASSLRGATQANIHYEQYF.